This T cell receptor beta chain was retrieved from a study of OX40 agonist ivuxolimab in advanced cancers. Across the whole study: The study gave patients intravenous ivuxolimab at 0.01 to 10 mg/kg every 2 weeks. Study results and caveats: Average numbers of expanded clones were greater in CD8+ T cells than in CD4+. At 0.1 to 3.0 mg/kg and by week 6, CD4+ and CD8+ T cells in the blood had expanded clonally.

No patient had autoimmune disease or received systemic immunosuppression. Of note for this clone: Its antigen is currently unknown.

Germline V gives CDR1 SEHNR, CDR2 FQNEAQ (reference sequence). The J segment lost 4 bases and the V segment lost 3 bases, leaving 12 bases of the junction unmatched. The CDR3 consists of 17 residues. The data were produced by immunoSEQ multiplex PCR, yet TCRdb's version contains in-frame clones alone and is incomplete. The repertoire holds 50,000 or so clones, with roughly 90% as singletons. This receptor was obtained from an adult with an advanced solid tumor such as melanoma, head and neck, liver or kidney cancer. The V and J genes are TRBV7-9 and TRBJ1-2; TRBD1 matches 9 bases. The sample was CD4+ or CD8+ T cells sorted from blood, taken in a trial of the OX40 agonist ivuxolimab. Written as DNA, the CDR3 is TGTGCCAGCAGCTTTGAACAGGGGGCAGTCGGTCCCTATGGCTACACCTTC. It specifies CASSFEQGAVGPYGYTF. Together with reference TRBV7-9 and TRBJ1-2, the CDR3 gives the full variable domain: DTGVSQNPRHKITKRGQNVTFRCDPISEHNRLYWYRQTLGQGPEFLTYFQNEAQLEKSRLLSDRFSAERPKGSFSTLEIQRTEQGDSAMYLCASSFEQGAVGPYGYTFGSGTRLTVV.